This T cell receptor beta chain originates from a study of shared clonotypes between healthy human individuals. Broader study findings: Sampling covered nothing but blood. Tissue TCR repertoires likely differ from those found in blood.

Unsorted samples relied on 80 million to 95 million PBMCs, which served as the source of genomic DNA. V was clipped by 6 bases and J by 3 bases; unmatched bases: 5. Germline V gives CDR1 MRHNA, CDR2 SNTAGT. This CDR3 region has 14 residues. Amplification in unsorted PBMC replicate PCRs started from around 0.3 ug DNA, which equals 30,000 to 35,000 T cell genomes. Sequencing was performed with immunoSEQ multiplex PCR; in TCRdb, only in-frame clones are kept and a portion is missing. The profile shows approximately 510,000 clones, roughly 78% of them singletons. A word on this clone: Its antigen is as yet unknown.

V gene TRBV6-4 combines with J gene TRBJ1-1; 9 positions agree with TRBD1. This sequence was found in a woman between 40 and 50 years old in good health. Some clones in this sample may be carry-over from other donors' samples. Sequenced input: PBMCs. The CDR3: CASRRTGEDTEAFF. The CDR3 region has the DNA TGTGCCAGCAGGCGGACAGGGGAGGACACTGAAGCTTTCTTT.